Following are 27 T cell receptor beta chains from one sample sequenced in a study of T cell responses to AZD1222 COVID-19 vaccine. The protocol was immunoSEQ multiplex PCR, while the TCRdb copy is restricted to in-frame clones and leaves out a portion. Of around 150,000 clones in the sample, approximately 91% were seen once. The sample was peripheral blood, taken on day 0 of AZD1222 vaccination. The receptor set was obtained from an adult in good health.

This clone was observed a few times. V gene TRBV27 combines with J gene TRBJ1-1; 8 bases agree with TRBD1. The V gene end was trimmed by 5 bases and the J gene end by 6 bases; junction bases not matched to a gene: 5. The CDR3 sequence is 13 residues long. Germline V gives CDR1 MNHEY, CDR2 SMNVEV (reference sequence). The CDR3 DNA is TGTGCCAGCAGTATAGGGACAGGCGCTGAAGCTTTCTTT. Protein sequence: CASSIGTGAEAFF.

CDR3 coding DNA: TGCGCCAGCAGCCGAGCGGGGGGCCAAGAGACCCAGTACTTC. Translating it yields CASSRAGGQETQYF. V usage is TRBV5-1 and J usage is TRBJ2-5; 9 positions agree with TRBD2. The CDR3 runs to 14 residues. Germline V lookup: CDR1 SGHRS, CDR2 YFSETQ. V lost 4 bases to trimming and J lost 1 base; unmatched junction nucleotides: 2.

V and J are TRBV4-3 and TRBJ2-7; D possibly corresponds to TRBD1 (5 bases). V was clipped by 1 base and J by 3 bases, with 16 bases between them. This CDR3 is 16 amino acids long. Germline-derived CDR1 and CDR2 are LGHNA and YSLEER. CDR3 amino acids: CASSQAPIREGYEQYF. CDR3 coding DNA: TGCGCCAGCAGCCAAGCTCCTATCAGGGAAGGCTACGAGCAGTACTTC.

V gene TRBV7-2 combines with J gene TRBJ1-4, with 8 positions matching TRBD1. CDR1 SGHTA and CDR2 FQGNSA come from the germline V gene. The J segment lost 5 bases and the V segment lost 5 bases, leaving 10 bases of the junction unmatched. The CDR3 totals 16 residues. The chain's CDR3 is CASSLWTGSENEKLFF. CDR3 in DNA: TGTGCCAGCAGCCTATGGACAGGGTCCGAAAATGAAAAACTGTTTTTT.

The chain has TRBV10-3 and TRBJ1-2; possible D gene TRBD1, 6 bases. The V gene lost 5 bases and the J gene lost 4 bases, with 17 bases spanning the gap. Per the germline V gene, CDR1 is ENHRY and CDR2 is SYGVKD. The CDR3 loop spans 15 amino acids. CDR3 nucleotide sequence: TGTGCCATCAGTCAAGGGGGGCGCCGGGGCTATGGCTACACCTTC. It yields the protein CAISQGGRRGYGYTF.

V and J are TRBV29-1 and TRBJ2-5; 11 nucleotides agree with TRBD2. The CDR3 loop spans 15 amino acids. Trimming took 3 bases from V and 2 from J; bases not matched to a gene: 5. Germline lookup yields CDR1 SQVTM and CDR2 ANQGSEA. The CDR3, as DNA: TGCAGCGTTGAGGCTAGCGGGAGGCCTCAAGAGACCCAGTACTTC. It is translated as CSVEASGRPQETQYF.

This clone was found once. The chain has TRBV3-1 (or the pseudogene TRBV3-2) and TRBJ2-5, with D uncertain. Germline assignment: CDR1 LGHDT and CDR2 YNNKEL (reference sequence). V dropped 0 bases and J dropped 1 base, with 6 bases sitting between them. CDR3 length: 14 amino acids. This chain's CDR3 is CASSQEGPQETQYF. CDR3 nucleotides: TGTGCCAGCAGCCAAGAGGGTCCCCAAGAGACCCAGTACTTC.

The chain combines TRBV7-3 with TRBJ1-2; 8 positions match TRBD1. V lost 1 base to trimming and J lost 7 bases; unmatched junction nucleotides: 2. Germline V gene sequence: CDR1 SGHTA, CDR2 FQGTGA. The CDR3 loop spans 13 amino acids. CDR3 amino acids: CASSLRDRTGYTF. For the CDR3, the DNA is TGTGCCAGCAGCTTAAGGGACAGGACTGGCTACACCTTC.

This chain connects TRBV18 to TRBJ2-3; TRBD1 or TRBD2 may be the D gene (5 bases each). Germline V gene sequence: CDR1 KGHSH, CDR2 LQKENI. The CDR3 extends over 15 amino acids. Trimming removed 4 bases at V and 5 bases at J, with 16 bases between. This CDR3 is CASSLIDVGVDTQYF. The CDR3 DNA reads TGTGCCAGCTCACTAATAGACGTGGGGGTAGATACGCAGTATTTT. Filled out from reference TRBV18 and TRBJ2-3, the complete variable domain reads NAGVMQNPRHLVRRRGQEARLRCSPMKGHSHVYWYRQLPEEGLKFMVYLQKENIIDESGMPKERFSAEFPKEGPSILRIQQVVRGDSAAYFCASSLIDVGVDTQYFGPGTRLTVL.

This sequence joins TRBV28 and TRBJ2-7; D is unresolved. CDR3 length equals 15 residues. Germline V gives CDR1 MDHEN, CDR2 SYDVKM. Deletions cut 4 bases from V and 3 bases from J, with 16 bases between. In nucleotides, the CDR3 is TGTGCCAGCAGTTCCGACATCGCTTCGCTCTACGAGCAGTACTTC. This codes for CASSSDIASLYEQYF.

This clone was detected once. The CDR3 DNA follows: TGTGCCAGCAGTGAAACCCCCCCCTTGGCCCATGGCTACACCTTC. This gives the protein CASSETPPLAHGYTF. V gene TRBV25-1 combines with J gene TRBJ1-2; D not certain. The germline V gene encodes CDR1 MGHDK and CDR2 SYGVNS. The CDR3 is made up of 15 amino acids. Trimming stripped 2 bases from V and 6 bases from J, with 16 bases between.

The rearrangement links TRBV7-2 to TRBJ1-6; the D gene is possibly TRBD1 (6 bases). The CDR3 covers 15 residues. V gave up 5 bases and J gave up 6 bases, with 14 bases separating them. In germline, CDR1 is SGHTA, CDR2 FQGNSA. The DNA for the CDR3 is TGTGCCAGCAGCACTGCCGGGGGGGCTAATTCACCCCTCCACTTT. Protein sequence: CASSTAGGANSPLHF.

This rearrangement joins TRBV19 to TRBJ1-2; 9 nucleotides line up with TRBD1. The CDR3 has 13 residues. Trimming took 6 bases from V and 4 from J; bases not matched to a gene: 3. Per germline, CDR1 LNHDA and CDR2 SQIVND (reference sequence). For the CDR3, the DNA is TGTGCCAGTAGACAGGGGGCAACCTATGGCTACACCTTC. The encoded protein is CASRQGATYGYTF.

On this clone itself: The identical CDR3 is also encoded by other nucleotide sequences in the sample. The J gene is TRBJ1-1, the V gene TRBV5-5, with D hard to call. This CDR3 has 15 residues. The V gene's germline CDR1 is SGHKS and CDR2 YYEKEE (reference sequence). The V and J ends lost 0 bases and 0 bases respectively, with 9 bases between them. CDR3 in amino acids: CASSLGATMNTEAFF. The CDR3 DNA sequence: TGTGCCAGCAGCTTGGGGGCTACTATGAACACTGAAGCTTTCTTT. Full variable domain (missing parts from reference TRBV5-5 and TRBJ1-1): DAGVTQSPTHLIKTRGQQVTLRCSPISGHKSVSWYQQVLGQGPQFIFQYYEKEERGRGNFPDRFSARQFPNYSSELNVNALLLGDSALYLCASSLGATMNTEAFFGQGTRLTVV.

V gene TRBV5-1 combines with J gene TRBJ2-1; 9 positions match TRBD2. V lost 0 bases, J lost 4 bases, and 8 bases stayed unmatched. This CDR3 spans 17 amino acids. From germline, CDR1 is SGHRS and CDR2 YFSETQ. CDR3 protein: CASSLEMGLASYNEQFF. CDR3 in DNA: TGCGCCAGCAGCTTGGAAATGGGACTAGCAAGTTACAATGAGCAGTTCTTC. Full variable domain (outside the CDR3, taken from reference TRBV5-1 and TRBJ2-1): KAGVTQTPRYLIKTRGQQVTLSCSPISGHRSVSWYQQTPGQGLQFLFEYFSETQRNKGNFPGRFSGRQFSNSRSEMNVSTLELGDSALYLCASSLEMGLASYNEQFFGPGTRLTVL.

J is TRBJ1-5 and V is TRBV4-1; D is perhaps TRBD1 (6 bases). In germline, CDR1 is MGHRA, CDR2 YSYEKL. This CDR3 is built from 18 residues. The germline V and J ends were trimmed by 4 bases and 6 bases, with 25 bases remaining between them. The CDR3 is CASSLGQTNLLGGQPQHF. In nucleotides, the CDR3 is TGCGCCAGCAGCCTTGGACAGACTAATCTCCTTGGGGGTCAGCCCCAGCATTTT.

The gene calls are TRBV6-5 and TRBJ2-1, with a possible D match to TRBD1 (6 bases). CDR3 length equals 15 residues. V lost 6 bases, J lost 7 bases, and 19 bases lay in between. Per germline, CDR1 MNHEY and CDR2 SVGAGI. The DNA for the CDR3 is TGTGCCAGCAGCAAACGAGCAGGGGCCCCTAATGAGCAGTTCTTC. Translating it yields CASSKRAGAPNEQFF.

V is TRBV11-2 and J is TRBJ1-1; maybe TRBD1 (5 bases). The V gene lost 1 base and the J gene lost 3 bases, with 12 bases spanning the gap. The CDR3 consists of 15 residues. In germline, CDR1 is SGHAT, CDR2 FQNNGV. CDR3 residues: CASSLVRGGYTEAFF. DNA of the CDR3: TGTGCCAGCAGCTTAGTTCGGGGGGGATACACTGAAGCTTTCTTT.

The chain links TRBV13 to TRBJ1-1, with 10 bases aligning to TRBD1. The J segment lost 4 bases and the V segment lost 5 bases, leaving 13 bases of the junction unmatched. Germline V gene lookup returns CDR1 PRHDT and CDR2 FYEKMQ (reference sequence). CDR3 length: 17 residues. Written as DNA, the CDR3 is TGTGCCAGCAGCGATACCCGGGACAGGGGCCTTAGCACTGAAGCTTTCTTT. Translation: CASSDTRDRGLSTEAFF.

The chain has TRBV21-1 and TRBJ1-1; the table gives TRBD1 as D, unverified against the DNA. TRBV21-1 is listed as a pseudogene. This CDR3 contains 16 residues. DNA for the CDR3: TGTGCCAGCAGCAAAGGCCAAGATGGGACAGGGGATGGAGCTTTCTTT. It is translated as CASSKGQDGTGDGAFF.

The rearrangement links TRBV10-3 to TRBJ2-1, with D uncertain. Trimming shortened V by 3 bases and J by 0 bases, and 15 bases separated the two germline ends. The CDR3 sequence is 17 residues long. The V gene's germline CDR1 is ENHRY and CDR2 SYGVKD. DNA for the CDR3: TGTGCCATCAGTGACCCCCCAGGTTGGGGCTCCTACAATGAGCAGTTCTTC. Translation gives CAISDPPGWGSYNEQFF.

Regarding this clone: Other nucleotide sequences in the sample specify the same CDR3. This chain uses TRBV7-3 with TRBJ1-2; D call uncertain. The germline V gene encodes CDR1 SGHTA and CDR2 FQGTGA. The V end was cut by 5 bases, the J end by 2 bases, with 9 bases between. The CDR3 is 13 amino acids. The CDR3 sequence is CASSPDGNYGYTF. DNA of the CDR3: TGTGCCAGCAGCCCAGATGGGAACTATGGCTACACCTTC. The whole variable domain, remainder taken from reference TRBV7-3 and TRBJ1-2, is GAGVSQTPSNKVTEKGKYVELRCDPISGHTALYWYRQSLGQGPEFLIYFQGTGAADDSGLPNDRFFAVRPEGSVSTLKIQRTERGDSAVYLCASSPDGNYGYTFGSGTRLTVV.

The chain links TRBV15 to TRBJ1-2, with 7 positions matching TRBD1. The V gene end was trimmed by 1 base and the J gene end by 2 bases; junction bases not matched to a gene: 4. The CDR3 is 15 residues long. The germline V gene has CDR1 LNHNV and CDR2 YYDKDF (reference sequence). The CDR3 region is CATSRGVGQNYGYTF. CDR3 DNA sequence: TGTGCCACCAGCAGAGGGGTGGGACAGAACTATGGCTACACCTTC.

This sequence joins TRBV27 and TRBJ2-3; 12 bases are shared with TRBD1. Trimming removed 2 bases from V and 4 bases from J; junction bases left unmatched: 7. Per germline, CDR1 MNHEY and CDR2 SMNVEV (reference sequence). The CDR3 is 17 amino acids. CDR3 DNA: TGTGCCAGCAGTTTAACAGGGACAGGGGGCGCGTCAGATACGCAGTATTTT. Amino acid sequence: CASSLTGTGGASDTQYF.

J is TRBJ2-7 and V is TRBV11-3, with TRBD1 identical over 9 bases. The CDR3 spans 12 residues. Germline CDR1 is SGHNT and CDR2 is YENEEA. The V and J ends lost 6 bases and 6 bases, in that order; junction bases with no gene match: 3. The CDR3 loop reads CASRATGGEQYF. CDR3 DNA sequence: TGTGCCAGCAGAGCGACAGGGGGCGAGCAGTACTTC.

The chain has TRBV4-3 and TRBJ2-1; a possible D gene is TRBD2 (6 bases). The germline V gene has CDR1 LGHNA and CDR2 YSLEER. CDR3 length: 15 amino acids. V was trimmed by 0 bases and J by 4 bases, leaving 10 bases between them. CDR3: CASSQDRLDYNEQFF. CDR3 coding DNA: TGCGCCAGCAGCCAAGATCGACTAGATTACAATGAGCAGTTCTTC.

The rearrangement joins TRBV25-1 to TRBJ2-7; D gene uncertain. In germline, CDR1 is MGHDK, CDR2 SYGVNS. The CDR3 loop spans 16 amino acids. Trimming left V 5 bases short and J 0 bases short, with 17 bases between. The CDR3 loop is CASSNDPGRTSYEQYF. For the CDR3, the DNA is TGTGCCAGCAGTAATGATCCCGGACGGACCTCCTACGAGCAGTACTTC.